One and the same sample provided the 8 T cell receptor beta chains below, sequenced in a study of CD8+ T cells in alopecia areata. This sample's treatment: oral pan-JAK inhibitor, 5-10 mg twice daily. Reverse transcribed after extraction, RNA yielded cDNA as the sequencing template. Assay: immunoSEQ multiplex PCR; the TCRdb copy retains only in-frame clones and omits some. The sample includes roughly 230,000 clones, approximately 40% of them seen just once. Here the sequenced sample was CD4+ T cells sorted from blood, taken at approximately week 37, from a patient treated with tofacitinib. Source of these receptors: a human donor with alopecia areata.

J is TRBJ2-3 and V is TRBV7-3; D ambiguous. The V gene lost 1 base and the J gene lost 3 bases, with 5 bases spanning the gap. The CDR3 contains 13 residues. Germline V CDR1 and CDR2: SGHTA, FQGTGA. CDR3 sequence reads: CASSLKRTDTQYF. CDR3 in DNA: TGTGCCAGCAGCTTAAAGAGGACAGATACGCAGTATTTT.

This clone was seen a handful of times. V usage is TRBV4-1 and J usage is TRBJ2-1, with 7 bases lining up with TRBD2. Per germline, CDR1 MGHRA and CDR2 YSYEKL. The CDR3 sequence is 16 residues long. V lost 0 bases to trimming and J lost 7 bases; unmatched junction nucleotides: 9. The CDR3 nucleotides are TGCGCCAGCAGCCAAGAGGCAAGCGGGATTGGTAATGAGCAGTTCTTC. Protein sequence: CASSQEASGIGNEQFF.

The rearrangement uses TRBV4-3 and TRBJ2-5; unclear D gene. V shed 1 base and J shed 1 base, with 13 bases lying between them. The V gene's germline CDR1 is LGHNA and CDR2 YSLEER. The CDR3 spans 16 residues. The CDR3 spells CASSQGLGQIQETQYF. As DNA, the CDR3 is TGCGCCAGCAGCCAAGGTTTGGGCCAGATCCAAGAGACCCAGTACTTC.

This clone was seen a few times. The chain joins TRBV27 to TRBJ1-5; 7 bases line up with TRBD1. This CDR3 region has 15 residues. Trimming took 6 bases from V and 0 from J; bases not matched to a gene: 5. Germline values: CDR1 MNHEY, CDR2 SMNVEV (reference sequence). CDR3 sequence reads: CASSRKGASNQPQHF. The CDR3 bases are TGTGCCAGCAGCCGCAAGGGGGCTAGCAATCAGCCCCAGCATTTT.

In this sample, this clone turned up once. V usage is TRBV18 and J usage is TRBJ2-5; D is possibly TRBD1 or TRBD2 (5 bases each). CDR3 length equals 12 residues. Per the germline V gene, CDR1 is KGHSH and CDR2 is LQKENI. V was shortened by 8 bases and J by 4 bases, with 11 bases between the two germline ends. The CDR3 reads CASGTMVETQYF. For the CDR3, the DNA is TGTGCCAGCGGGACCATGGTAGAGACCCAGTACTTC.

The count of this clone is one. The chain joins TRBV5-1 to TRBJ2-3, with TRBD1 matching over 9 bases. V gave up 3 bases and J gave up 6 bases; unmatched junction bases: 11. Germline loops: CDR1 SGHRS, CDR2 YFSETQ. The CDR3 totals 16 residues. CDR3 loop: CASSSTNTGGRDTQYF. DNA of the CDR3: TGCGCCAGCAGCTCAACCAATACAGGGGGCAGGGATACGCAGTATTTT.

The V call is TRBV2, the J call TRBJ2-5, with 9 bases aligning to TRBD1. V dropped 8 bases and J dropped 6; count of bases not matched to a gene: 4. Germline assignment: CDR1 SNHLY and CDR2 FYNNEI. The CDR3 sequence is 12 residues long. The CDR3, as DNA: TGTGCCAGCCACGGACAGGGGAAGACCCAGTACTTC. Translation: CASHGQGKTQYF.

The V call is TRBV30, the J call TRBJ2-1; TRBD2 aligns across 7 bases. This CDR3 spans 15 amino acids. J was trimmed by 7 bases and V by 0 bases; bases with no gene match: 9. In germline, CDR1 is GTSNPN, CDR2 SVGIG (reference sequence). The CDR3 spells CAWSVQAGSWNEQFF. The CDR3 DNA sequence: TGTGCCTGGAGTGTACAAGCGGGATCTTGGAATGAGCAGTTCTTC.